This TCR beta chain was retrieved from a study of shared clonotypes between healthy human individuals. In this sample, this clone turned up once. What it recognizes is unknown. Findings of the study overall: The sole specimen, blood, was sampled, and tissue repertoires likely differ. Among donors, the sharing of clonotypes was expected to be influenced by sequencing depth.

Every subset's genomic DNA went evenly onto several immunoSEQ plates. The protocol was immunoSEQ multiplex PCR, while the TCRdb copy is restricted to in-frame clones and leaves out a portion. The repertoire includes around 430,000 clones, roughly 77% of them detected once, and about 13% sits in the top ten. The CDR3 consists of 19 residues. The ends lost 5 bases at V and 6 bases at J; junction bases unmatched: 22. CDR1 is LGHNA and CDR2 is YNFKEQ in the germline V gene. This sequence originates from a woman between 40 and 50 years old in good health. Some clones in this sample may be carry-over from other donors' samples. Specimen: PBMCs. The chain joins TRBV4-2 to TRBJ2-7, with TRBD2 matching 10 bases. The CDR3 coding sequence is TGTGCCAGCAGCAAGGGGCACTTAGGGGCTAGCGGGAGTAGTTTCGAGCAGTACTTC. Amino acids: CASSKGHLGASGSSFEQYF.